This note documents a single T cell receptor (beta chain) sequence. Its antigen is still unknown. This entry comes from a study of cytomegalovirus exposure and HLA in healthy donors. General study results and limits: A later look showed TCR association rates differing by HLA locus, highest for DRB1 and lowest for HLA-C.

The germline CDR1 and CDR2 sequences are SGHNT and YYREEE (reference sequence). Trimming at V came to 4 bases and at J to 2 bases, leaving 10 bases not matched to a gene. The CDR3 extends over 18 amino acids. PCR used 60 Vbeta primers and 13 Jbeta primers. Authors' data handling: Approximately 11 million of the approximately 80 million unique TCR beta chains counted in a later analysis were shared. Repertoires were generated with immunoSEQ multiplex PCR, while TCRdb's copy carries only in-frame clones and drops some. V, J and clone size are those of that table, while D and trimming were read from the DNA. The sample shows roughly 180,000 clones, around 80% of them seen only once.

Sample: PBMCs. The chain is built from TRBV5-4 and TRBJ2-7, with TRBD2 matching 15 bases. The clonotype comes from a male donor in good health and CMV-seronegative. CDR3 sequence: CASSNPGLAGGSTYEQYF. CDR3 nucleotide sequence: TGTGCCAGCAGCAACCCGGGACTAGCGGGAGGTTCGACCTACGAGCAGTACTTC.